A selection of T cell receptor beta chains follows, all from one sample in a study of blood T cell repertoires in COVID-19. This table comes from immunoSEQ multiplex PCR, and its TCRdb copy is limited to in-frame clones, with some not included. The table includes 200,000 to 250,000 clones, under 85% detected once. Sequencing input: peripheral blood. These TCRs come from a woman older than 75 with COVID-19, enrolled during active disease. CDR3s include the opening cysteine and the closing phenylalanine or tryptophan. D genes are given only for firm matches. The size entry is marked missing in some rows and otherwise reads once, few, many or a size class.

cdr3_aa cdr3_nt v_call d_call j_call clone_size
CASSPGVAGGIPYEQYF TGTGCCAGCTCACCAGGGGTAGCGGGAGGGATCCCCTACGAGCAGTACTTC TRBV18 TRBD2 TRBJ2-7 few
CASGYPRGPNEKLFF TGTGCCAGCGGCTACCCCAGGGGCCCTAATGAAAAACTGTTTTTT TRBV28 NA TRBJ1-4 NA
CASSLGTGFNQPQHF TGCGCCAGCAGCTTGGGGACAGGGTTCAATCAGCCCCAGCATTTT TRBV5-1 TRBD1 TRBJ1-5 NA
CASFIGQGGSGYTF TGTGCCTCCTTTATAGGACAGGGAGGCTCTGGCTACACCTTC TRBV19 TRBD1 TRBJ1-2 once
CASSLTARGGSPSQETQYF TGCGCCAGCAGCCTCACAGCCCGTGGGGGGTCCCCCTCACAAGAGACCCAGTACTTC TRBV4-1 NA TRBJ2-5 NA
CASSSWSGTFFRPQHF TGTGCCAGCAGTTCTTGGTCCGGGACTTTCTTTCGGCCCCAGCATTTT TRBV28 NA TRBJ1-5 NA
CASSFEVAETQYF TGTGCCAGCAGTTTTGAGGTGGCGGAGACCCAGTACTTC TRBV28 NA TRBJ2-5 NA
CASSSAGTNYEKLFF TGTGCCAGCAGTTCCGCCGGGACAAATTATGAAAAACTGTTTTTT TRBV27 NA TRBJ1-4 NA
CASSLVQGASSEQYF TGTGCCAGCAGCTTAGTTCAGGGGGCCTCTTCCGAGCAGTACTTC TRBV7-9 TRBD1 TRBJ2-7 NA
CAIRIAGGNPTQYF TGTGCCATCAGGATAGCGGGGGGAAATCCTACGCAGTATTTT TRBV10-3 TRBD2 TRBJ2-3 NA
CSASAIAGIYLNIQYF TGCAGTGCTAGTGCAATAGCCGGGATATACCTGAACATTCAGTACTTC TRBV20-1 NA TRBJ2-4 NA
CASTPQGTNTEAFF TGCGCCAGCACGCCACAGGGGACGAACACTGAAGCTTTCTTT TRBV5-1 TRBD1 TRBJ1-1 few
CASSLRDRGAYEQYF TGTGCCAGCTCACTCCGGGACCGGGGGGCCTACGAGCAGTACTTC TRBV18 TRBD2 TRBJ2-7 NA
CASSYHGGVNNYGYTF TGTGCCAGCAGTTACCACGGGGGGGTGAATAACTATGGCTACACCTTC TRBV5-6 NA TRBJ1-2 NA
CASSAGAATNDSPLHF TGTGCCAGCTCGGCAGGGGCTGCCACTAACGATTCACCCCTCCACTTT TRBV5-4 NA TRBJ1-6 NA
CASSESQQGYYGYTF TGTGCCAGCAGTGAATCTCAGCAGGGCTACTATGGCTACACCTTC TRBV6-1 NA TRBJ1-2 NA
CASSYNRASSQETQYF TGTGCCAGCAGTTATAACAGGGCCTCATCCCAAGAGACCCAGTACTTC TRBV6-6 NA TRBJ2-5 NA